These 21 T cell receptor beta chains originate from one sample sequenced in a study of OX40 agonist ivuxolimab in advanced cancers. Sequencing was performed with immunoSEQ multiplex PCR; in TCRdb, only in-frame clones are kept and a portion is missing. The repertoire includes about 45,000 clones, roughly four fifths of them detected once, and around 2.1% sits in the top ten. Sample: CD4+ or CD8+ T cells sorted from blood, taken in a trial of the OX40 agonist ivuxolimab. These receptors originate from an adult with an advanced solid tumor such as melanoma, head and neck, liver or kidney cancer.

This chain joins TRBV6-1 and TRBJ1-3; D uncertain. V was clipped by 7 bases and J by 5 bases, with 6 bases between them. The CDR3 totals 11 residues. Per the germline V gene, CDR1 is MNHNS and CDR2 is SASEGT. This CDR3 is CASKDRNTIYF. CDR3 DNA sequence: TGTGCCAGCAAAGACCGAAACACCATATATTTT.

The rearrangement uses TRBV5-6 and TRBJ1-2; tentatively, D is TRBD1 (6 bases). The CDR3 length is 13 residues. Germline CDR1 is SGHDT and CDR2 is YYEEEE. Trimming pared 4 bases from V and 4 bases from J, leaving 11 bases between. The CDR3 sequence is CASSPQGIYGYTF. The CDR3 bases are TGTGCCAGCAGCCCCCAGGGGATCTATGGCTACACCTTC.

J is TRBJ1-1 and V is TRBV6-5; D may be TRBD1 (6 bases). From germline, CDR1 is MNHEY and CDR2 SVGAGI. This CDR3 comprises 13 residues. The germline V and J ends were trimmed by 6 bases and 3 bases, with 11 bases remaining between them. CDR3 DNA: TGTGCCAGCAGACAGGGTATCCACACTGAAGCTTTCTTT. Translated, it gives CASRQGIHTEAFF.

The rearrangement links TRBV5-8 to TRBJ2-3; 14 nucleotides align to TRBD2. The CDR3 totals 18 residues. Germline V lookup: CDR1 SGHTS, CDR2 YDEGEE. Losses at the gene ends were 4 bases for V and 0 bases for J; bases not matched to a gene: 7. CDR3 nucleotides: TGTGCCAGCAGCACCGGGACTAGCGGGGGCCTTAGCACAGATACGCAGTATTTT. The encoded protein is CASSTGTSGGLSTDTQYF.

This chain uses TRBV28 with TRBJ1-2; 8 bases are shared with TRBD1. The ends lost 6 bases at V and 8 bases at J; junction bases unmatched: 11. The CDR3 sequence is 14 residues long. Per germline, CDR1 MDHEN and CDR2 SYDVKM. The CDR3 DNA sequence: TGTGCCAGCAGCCTGTCAGGGGGCCTCTGGGGCTACACCTTC. It codes for CASSLSGGLWGYTF.

This clone was seen a handful of times. CDR3 amino acids: CASARSGGLKTQYF. The CDR3 region has the DNA TGTGCCAGCGCCCGGTCTGGGGGTCTGAAGACCCAGTACTTC. The chain has TRBV28 and TRBJ2-5; D assignment may be TRBD1 or TRBD2 (5 bases each). This CDR3 contains 14 residues. Germline V gives CDR1 MDHEN, CDR2 SYDVKM. The V gene lost 8 bases and the J gene lost 6 bases, with 19 bases spanning the gap.

This chain connects TRBV7-2 to TRBJ1-5; D remains unclear. V was cut by 3 bases and J by 6 bases, with 6 bases left in between. There are 12 residues in the CDR3. Germline V gene data show CDR1 as SGHTA and CDR2 as FQGNSA. The CDR3 protein is CASSLDLQPQHF. CDR3 sequence (DNA): TGTGCCAGCAGCTTGGATCTTCAGCCCCAGCATTTT.

The V call is TRBV18, the J call TRBJ2-3; D not certain. Germline CDR1 KGHSH, CDR2 LQKENI. The CDR3 covers 16 residues. Between the trimmed V and J ends, which lost 3 bases and 2 bases, there was a span of 15 bases. CDR3 bases: TGTGCCAGCTCACCCAAGCACAGCAGTTCCACAGATACGCAGTATTTT. The encoded protein is CASSPKHSSSTDTQYF.

The chain links TRBV5-4 to TRBJ1-4; possible D gene TRBD1, 6 bases. Germline assignment: CDR1 SGHNT and CDR2 YYREEE (reference sequence). The CDR3 is 15 amino acids. Trimming took 3 bases from V and 8 from J, leaving 17 bases between them. The CDR3 reads CASSSSRDKEEKLFF. In DNA, the CDR3 is TGTGCCAGCAGCTCTTCCCGGGACAAGGAAGAAAAACTGTTTTTT.

The gene calls are TRBV7-3 and TRBJ2-3; no clear D. CDR1 SGHTA and CDR2 FQGTGA come from the germline V gene. The CDR3 has 12 residues. The V end lost 4 bases, the J end lost 3 bases, and 5 bases lay between the germline ends. Here the CDR3 reads CASSSQTDTQYF. The CDR3, as DNA: TGTGCCAGCAGCTCCCAAACAGATACGCAGTATTTT.

V is TRBV11-2 and J is TRBJ2-7; a possible D gene is TRBD2 (6 bases). The germline V gene has CDR1 SGHAT and CDR2 FQNNGV. The CDR3 runs 14 residues. Trimming pared 2 bases from V and 0 bases from J, leaving 8 bases between. The chain's CDR3 is CASSLWGVSYEQYF. As DNA, the CDR3 is TGTGCCAGCAGCTTATGGGGGGTCTCCTACGAGCAGTACTTC.

This chain connects TRBV10-3 to TRBJ2-7; 10 positions match TRBD2. Germline V gives CDR1 ENHRY, CDR2 SYGVKD. Trimming took 4 bases from V and 0 from J; bases not matched to a gene: 3. This CDR3 region has 15 residues. The CDR3 sequence: CAISGASGSSYEQYF. The CDR3 DNA is TGTGCCATCAGTGGGGCTAGCGGGAGCTCCTACGAGCAGTACTTC.

V and J are TRBV30 and TRBJ1-2, with 10 bases matching TRBD1. Germline assignment: CDR1 GTSNPN and CDR2 SVGIG (reference sequence). This CDR3 comprises 13 residues. The V segment lost 8 bases and the J segment 3 bases; nucleotides outside the gene matches: 6. DNA of the CDR3: TGTGCCGGCATGGACAGGGGGTACTATGGCTACACCTTC. This gives the protein CAGMDRGYYGYTF.

The chain links TRBV11-3 to TRBJ2-2; D not certain. Germline V gives CDR1 SGHNT, CDR2 YENEEA. V was clipped by 2 bases and J by 7 bases, with 2 bases between them. CDR3 length: 11 amino acids. The CDR3 region is CASSLRGELFF. In DNA form, the CDR3 reads TGTGCCAGCAGCTTACGCGGGGAGCTGTTTTTT.

This rearrangement joins TRBV18 to TRBJ2-1, with TRBD1 identical over 11 bases. This CDR3 is built from 15 residues. Germline trimming cut 5 bases from V and 8 bases from J; bases unmatched to any gene: 8. Germline V gene lookup returns CDR1 KGHSH and CDR2 LQKENI. This CDR3 reads CASSTDRGRSDEQFF. The CDR3, as DNA: TGTGCCAGCTCAACGGACAGGGGGCGCAGCGATGAGCAGTTCTTC.

DNA for the CDR3: TGCGCCAGCAGTCAGGGTGGAACTGAAGCTTTCTTT. Protein sequence: CASSQGGTEAFF. This chain connects TRBV10-2 to TRBJ1-1, with a weak D call TRBD1 (5 bases). Looked up from germline, CDR1 is WSHSY and CDR2 is SAAADI. The V end lost 5 bases, the J end lost 5 bases, and 9 bases lay between the germline ends. The CDR3 runs to 12 residues.

CDR3 coding DNA: TGTGCCAGTAGTATCCGAGACGGGCTCACTCGAGATACGCAGTATTTT. Residues: CASSIRDGLTRDTQYF. The chain combines TRBV19 with TRBJ2-3; D gene uncertain. The germline V and J ends were trimmed by 3 bases and 5 bases, with 18 bases remaining between them. The length of the CDR3 is 16 residues. Germline V gene data show CDR1 as LNHDA and CDR2 as SQIVND (reference sequence).

The chain has TRBV6-5 and TRBJ2-7, with TRBD1 as a possible D gene (6 bases). CDR1 MNHEY and CDR2 SVGAGI come from the germline V gene. Trimming removed 6 bases at V and 2 bases at J, with 17 bases between. The CDR3 runs to 15 residues. The CDR3 here is CASSTQGYRPYEQYF. CDR3 in DNA: TGTGCCAGCAGCACACAGGGTTACCGACCCTACGAGCAGTACTTC.

The chain has TRBV6-1 and TRBJ2-4; D may be TRBD2 (6 bases). The CDR3 spans 14 residues. V gave up 3 bases and J gave up 1 base, with 7 bases separating them. Germline V gene lookup returns CDR1 MNHNS and CDR2 SASEGT. In nucleotides, the CDR3 is TGTGCCAGCAGTGATGCGGGGGCCAAAAACATTCAGTACTTC. Protein: CASSDAGAKNIQYF.

The table lists this clone with a few counts. The chain has TRBV6-6 and TRBJ1-2; D is perhaps TRBD1 (5 bases). CDR1 MNHNY and CDR2 SVGAGI come from the germline V gene (reference sequence). V was trimmed by 5 bases and J by 3 bases, leaving 16 bases between them. CDR3 size: 15 residues. CDR3 DNA: TGTGCCAGCAGTCCAGGGACTAGTGTGGACTATGGCTACACCTTC. Translated, it gives CASSPGTSVDYGYTF.

The genes are TRBV2 and TRBJ1-3, with a possible D match to TRBD1 (5 bases). Trimming removed 7 bases at V and 4 bases at J, with 8 bases between. Germline V gene data show CDR1 as SNHLY and CDR2 as FYNNEI. CDR3 length: 12 residues. DNA for the CDR3: TGTGCCAGCAATGGGGGGGGAAACACCATATATTTT. Protein product: CASNGGGNTIYF.